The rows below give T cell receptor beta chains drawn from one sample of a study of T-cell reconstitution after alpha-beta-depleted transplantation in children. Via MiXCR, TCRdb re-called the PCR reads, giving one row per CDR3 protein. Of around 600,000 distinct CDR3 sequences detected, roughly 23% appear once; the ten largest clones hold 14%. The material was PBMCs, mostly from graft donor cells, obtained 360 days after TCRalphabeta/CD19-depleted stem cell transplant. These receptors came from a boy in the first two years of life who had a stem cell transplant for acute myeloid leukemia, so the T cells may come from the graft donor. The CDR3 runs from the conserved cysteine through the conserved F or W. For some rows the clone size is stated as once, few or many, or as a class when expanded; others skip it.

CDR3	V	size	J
CASSPWGGSGANVLTF	TRBV9	few	TRBJ2-6
CASSLIGVTNTGELFF	TRBV5-5	.	TRBJ2-2
CASSPLQGASDEQFF	TRBV13	many	TRBJ2-1
CASSLGDPGNTIYF	TRBV18	many	TRBJ1-3
CASTPEGGSTYEQYF	TRBV12-3/TRBV12-4	few	TRBJ2-7
CSAAAGDSPLHF	TRBV20-1	.	TRBJ1-6
CASSLRLAGLQETQYF	TRBV12-3/TRBV12-4	.	TRBJ2-5
CASSPGGYGTEAFF	TRBV6-1	.	TRBJ1-1
CASSTRGGGEETQYF	TRBV7-6	.	TRBJ2-5
CSARGYLPRVETQYF	TRBV20-1	many	TRBJ2-5
CASSFPDNNEQFF	TRBV7-3	few	TRBJ2-1
CASREPGGGATPYF	TRBV6-1	few	TRBJ2-3
CASSYSGTSAQETQYF	TRBV6-5	many	TRBJ2-5
CASSFLRWDEQYF	TRBV11-1	.	TRBJ2-7
CASTPETVNSPLHF	TRBV12-3/TRBV12-4	many	TRBJ1-6
CASSLTGRMNTEAFF	TRBV27	.	TRBJ1-1
CASSSGTGGTDTQYF	TRBV5-1	many	TRBJ2-3
CSAGSGKYF	TRBV20-1	few	TRBJ2-5
CAWSEFDRRVYNEQFF	TRBV30	.	TRBJ2-1
CASSASGAWNEQFF	TRBV5-6	.	TRBJ2-1
CASSPTVGSVGEKLFF	TRBV7-9	.	TRBJ1-4
CASSQDRDRGYNEQFF	TRBV4-3	many	TRBJ2-1
CASSFTLLGIQETQYF	TRBV28	.	TRBJ2-5
CSARRTPSSYEQYF	TRBV20-1	.	TRBJ2-7
CAWIGPGGNEQFF	TRBV30	.	TRBJ2-1
CASRGVRGTNNEQFF	TRBV6-1	.	TRBJ2-1
CASSSTSVNEQFF	TRBV12-3/TRBV12-4	many	TRBJ2-1
CAISEDRGTSTDTQYF	TRBV10-3	.	TRBJ2-3
CSVTRSSYEQYF	TRBV29-1	many	TRBJ2-7
CASSSIGDSYNEQFF	TRBV12-3/TRBV12-4	few	TRBJ2-1
CSATDRGTGQPQHF	TRBV20-1	.	TRBJ1-5
CSVEKRYTGELFF	TRBV29-1	once	TRBJ2-2
CASSGRAGGLFDTQYF	TRBV25-1	many	TRBJ2-3
CASIRGQGTGELFF	TRBV28	.	TRBJ2-2
CASCSGIATNEKLFF	TRBV2	few	TRBJ1-4
CSAPNRGLYNEQFF	TRBV20-1	.	TRBJ2-1
CASSPGSQIANEQFF	TRBV5-1	.	TRBJ2-1
CASSYRQLSGLVSGPDQPQHF	TRBV2	.	TRBJ1-5
CASSSRWGPSPLHF	TRBV12-3/TRBV12-4	few	TRBJ1-6
CSAHHFNYGYTF	TRBV29-1	many	TRBJ1-2
CASSYSATSEETQYF	TRBV3-1	few	TRBJ2-5
CASSSPLVWRGEETQYF	TRBV5-5	.	TRBJ2-5
CASSPLVPPSYEQYF	TRBV7-9	many	TRBJ2-7
CASSTGINQPQHF	TRBV5-1	many	TRBJ1-5
CSAIPSAGGGYEQYF	TRBV20-1	.	TRBJ2-7
CASSYSTGVNNEQFF	TRBV6-5	many	TRBJ2-1
CASSLVVSGGSEKLFF	TRBV7-8	few	TRBJ1-4